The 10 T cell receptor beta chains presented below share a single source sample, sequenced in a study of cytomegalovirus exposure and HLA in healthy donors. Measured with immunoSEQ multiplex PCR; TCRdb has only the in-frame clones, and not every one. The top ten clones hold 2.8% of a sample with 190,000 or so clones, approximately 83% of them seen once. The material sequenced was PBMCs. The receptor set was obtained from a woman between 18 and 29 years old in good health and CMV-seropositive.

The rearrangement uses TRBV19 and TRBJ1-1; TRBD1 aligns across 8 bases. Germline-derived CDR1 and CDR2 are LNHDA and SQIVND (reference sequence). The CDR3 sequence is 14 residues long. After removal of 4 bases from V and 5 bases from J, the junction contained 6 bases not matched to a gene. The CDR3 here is CASSKYRGGTEAFF. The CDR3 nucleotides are TGTGCCAGTAGTAAATACAGGGGGGGTACTGAAGCTTTCTTT.

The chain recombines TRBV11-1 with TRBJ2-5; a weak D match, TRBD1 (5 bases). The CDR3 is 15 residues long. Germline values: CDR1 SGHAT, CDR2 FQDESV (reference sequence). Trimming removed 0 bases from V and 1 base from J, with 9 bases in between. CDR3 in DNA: TGTGCCAGCAGCTTAGCTTCTGGGGCCCAAGAGACCCAGTACTTC. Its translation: CASSLASGAQETQYF.

The CDR3 loop is CASSYQTRPGRHEQYF. The CDR3 nucleotides read TGTGCCAGCAGTTACCAAACTAGACCAGGACGACACGAGCAGTACTTC. The chain links TRBV6-7 to TRBJ2-7; TRBD2 might be the D (5 bases). TRBV6-7 carries the ORF label, with uncertain function. The CDR3 has 16 residues. Trimming removed 2 bases at V and 5 bases at J, with 19 bases between.

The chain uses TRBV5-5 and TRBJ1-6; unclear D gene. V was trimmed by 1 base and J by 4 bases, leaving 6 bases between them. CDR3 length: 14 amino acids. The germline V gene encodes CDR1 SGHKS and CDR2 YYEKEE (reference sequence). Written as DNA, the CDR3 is TGTGCCAGCAGCTTGCCAGGTTATAATTCACCCCTCCACTTT. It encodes CASSLPGYNSPLHF.

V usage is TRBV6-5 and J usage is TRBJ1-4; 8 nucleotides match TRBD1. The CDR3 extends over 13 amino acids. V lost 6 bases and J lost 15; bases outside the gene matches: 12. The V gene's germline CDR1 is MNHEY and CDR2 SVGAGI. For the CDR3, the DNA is TGTGCCAGCAGAAAAACAGGGGGACAAGGGTTGTTTTTT. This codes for CASRKTGGQGLFF.

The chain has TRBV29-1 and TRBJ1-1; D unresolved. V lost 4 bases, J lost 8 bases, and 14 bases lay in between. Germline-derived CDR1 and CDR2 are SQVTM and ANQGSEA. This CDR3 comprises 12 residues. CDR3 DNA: TGCAGCGTTGCGTCCCCGTCCAGGGAAGCTTTCTTT. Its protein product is CSVASPSREAFF.

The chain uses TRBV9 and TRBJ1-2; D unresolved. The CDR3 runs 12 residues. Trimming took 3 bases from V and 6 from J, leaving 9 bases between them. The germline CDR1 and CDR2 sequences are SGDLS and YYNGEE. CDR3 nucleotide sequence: TGTGCCAGCAGCGACCGGGTAGATGGCTACACCTTC. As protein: CASSDRVDGYTF.

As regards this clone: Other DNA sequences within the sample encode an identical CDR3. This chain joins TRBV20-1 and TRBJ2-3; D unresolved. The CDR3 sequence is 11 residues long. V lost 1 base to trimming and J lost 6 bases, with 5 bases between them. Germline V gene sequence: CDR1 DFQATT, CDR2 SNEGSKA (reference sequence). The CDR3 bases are TGCAGTGCTAGAGGTGGCGATACGCAGTATTTT. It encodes CSARGGDTQYF.

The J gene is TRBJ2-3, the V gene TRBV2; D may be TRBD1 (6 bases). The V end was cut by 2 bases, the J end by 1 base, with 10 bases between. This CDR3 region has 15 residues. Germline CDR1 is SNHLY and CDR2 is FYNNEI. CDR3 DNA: TGTGCCAGCAGTGAATTGGGGGCCCGCACAGATACGCAGTATTTT. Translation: CASSELGARTDTQYF.

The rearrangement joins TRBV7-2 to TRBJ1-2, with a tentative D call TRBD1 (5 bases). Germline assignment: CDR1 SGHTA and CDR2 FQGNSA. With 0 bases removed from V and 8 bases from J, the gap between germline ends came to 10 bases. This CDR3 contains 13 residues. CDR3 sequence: CASSLAGLGGYTF. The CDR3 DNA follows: TGTGCCAGCAGCTTAGCGGGGCTGGGGGGCTACACCTTC.